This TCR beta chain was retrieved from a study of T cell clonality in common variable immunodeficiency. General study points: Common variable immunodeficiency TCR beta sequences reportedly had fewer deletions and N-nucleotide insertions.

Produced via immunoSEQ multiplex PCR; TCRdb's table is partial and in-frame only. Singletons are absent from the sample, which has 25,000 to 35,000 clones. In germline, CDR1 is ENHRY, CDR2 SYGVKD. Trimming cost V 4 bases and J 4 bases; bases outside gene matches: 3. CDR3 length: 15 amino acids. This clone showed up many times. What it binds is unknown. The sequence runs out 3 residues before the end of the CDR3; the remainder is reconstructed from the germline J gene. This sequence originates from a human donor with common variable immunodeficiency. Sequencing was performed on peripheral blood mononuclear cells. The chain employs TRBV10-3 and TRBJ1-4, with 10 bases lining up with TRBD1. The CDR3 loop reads CAISAGTGVNEKLFF. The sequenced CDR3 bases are TGTGCCATCAGTGCTGGGACAGGGGTTAATGAAAAA.